Included here is one T cell receptor beta chain sequence, with context. One end of the junction does not line up with germline, which may come from a read error. This record belongs to a study of blood T cell repertoires in COVID-19. Generated by immunoSEQ multiplex PCR, the TCRdb table keeps only in-frame clones and is missing some. This sample has 20,000 to 25,000 clones; about 78% occur once, and the top ten carry around 13%. Germline CDR1 reads SSHAT; CDR2 reads FNYEAQ (reference sequence). The CDR3 has 14 amino acids. This TCR was sampled from a man aged 60 to 69 with active COVID-19. The V and J genes are TRBV7-7 and TRBJ2-5, with 9 bases lining up with TRBD1. The source material was peripheral blood. The CDR3: CASSLGQGSETQYF. The CDR3 DNA reads as TGTGCTAGCAGCTTAGGACAGGGGTCAGAGACCCAGTACTTC.